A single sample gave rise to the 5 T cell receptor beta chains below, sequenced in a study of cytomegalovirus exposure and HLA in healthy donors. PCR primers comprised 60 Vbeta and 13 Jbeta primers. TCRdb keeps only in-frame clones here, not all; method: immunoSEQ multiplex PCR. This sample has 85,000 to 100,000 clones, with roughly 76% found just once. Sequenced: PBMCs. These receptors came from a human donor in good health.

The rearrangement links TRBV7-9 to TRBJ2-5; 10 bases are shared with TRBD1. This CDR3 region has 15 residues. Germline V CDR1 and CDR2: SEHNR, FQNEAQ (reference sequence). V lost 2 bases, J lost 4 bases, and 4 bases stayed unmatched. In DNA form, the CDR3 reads TGTGCCAGCAGCTTAATCGACAGGGGGCGAGAGACCCAGTACTTC. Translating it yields CASSLIDRGRETQYF.

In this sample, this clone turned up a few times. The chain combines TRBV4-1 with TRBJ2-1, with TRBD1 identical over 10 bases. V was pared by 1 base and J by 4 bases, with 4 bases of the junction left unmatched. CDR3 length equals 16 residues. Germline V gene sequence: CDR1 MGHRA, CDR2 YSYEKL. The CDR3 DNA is TGCGCCAGCAGCCAAGCTCGGACAGGGGGTTACAATGAGCAGTTCTTC. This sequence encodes CASSQARTGGYNEQFF.

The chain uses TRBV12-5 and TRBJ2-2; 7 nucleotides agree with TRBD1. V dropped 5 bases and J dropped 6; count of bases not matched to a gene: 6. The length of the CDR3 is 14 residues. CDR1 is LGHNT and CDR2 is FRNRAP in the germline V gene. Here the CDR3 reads CASGITGAAGELFF. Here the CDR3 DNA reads TGTGCTAGTGGTATTACAGGGGCGGCCGGGGAGCTGTTTTTT. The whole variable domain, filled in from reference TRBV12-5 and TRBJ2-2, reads DARVTQTPRHKVTEMGQEVTMRCQPILGHNTVFWYRQTMMQGLELLAYFRNRAPLDDSGMPKDRFSAEMPDATLATLKIQPSEPRDSAVYFCASGITGAAGELFFGEGSRLTVL.

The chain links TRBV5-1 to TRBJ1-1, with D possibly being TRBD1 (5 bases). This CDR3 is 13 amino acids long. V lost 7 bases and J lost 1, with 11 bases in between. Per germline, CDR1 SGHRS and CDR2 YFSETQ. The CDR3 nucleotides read TGCGCCAGCGGGGTCGGGGGGAACACTGAAGCTTTCTTT. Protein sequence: CASGVGGNTEAFF.

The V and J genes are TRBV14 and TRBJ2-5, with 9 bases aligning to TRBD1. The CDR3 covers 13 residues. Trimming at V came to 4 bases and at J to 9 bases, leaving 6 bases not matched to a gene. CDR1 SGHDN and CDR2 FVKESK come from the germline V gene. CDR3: CASSLTRQGAQYF. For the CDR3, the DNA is TGTGCCAGCAGCCTTACCCGACAGGGGGCCCAGTACTTC.